This TCR beta chain was retrieved from a study of post-analysis software for immune sequencing data. This clonotype was seen many times. Antigen specificity is unknown. Sequencing libraries made from TCR beta cDNA carried unique molecular identifiers. A population of 1 to 10 million T cells gave rise to roughly 0.5 million cDNA molecules. TCRdb recomputed calls from the PCR reads with MiXCR, one row per CDR3 protein. The table has fewer than 600,000 distinct CDR3 sequences, over 35% seen once; the top ten hold around an eighth. The CDR3 consists of 13 residues. Germline loops: CDR1 SQVTM, CDR2 ANQGSEA. V was trimmed by 0 bases and J by 4 bases, leaving 8 bases between them. Overall study findings and caveats: F measure grouped same-batch samples tightly together. Roughly 5 TRBV segments, including TRBV5-6, TRBV5-1 and TRBV20-1, were more frequent in patients than controls. Compared against controls, patients with multiple sclerosis displayed significantly lower normalized Chao1 diversity.

The chain recombines TRBV29-1 with TRBJ2-3; D might be TRBD2 (5 bases). Sequenced input: blood. The clonotype originates from a girl aged 10 to 17 with multiple sclerosis. The chain's CDR3 is CSVEEGRADTQYF. The CDR3 region has the DNA TGCAGCGTTGAAGAGGGGAGAGCAGATACGCAGTATTTT.